The sequence of this TCR beta chain was determined in a study of T cell repertoires in cytomegalovirus infection. Findings of the study overall: Dominant in the ex vivo response were TCR beta clonotypes restricted by HLA-C and specific for CMV.

TCRdb fed the reads into MiXCR, producing one record per CDR3 protein. Here the sample spans some 940,000 distinct CDR3 sequences, around 32% being singletons. V shed 5 bases and J shed 11 bases, with 19 bases lying between them. The CDR3 has 14 amino acids. Per the germline V gene, CDR1 is SGHTA and CDR2 is FQGNSA. This clonotype showed up many times. Its antigen is not identified. This sequence joins TRBV7-2 and TRBJ1-5, with a possible D match to TRBD1 (5 bases). The source of this sequence is a human donor in good health (CMV status not recorded). Some clones in this sample may be carry-over from other donors' samples. This specimen consisted of cultured CD8+ T cells from PBMCs, obtained from culture after CMV antigen stimulation. The CDR3 DNA is TGTGCCAGCAGCCAGGGACGGTCAGATTGGACCCAGCATTTT. This translates into CASSQGRSDWTQHF.